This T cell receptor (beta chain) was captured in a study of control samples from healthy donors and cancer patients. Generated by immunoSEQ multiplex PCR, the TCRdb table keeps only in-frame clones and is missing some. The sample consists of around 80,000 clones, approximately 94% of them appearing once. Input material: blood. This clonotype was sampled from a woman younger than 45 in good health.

DNA of the CDR3: TGTGCCAGTAGTATTAATGTCGGTTGGGCGTATCAGCCCCAGCATTTT. It codes for CASSINVGWAYQPQHF. The V and J genes are TRBV19 and TRBJ1-5; D is uncertain. Trimming removed 3 bases from V and 5 bases from J, with 17 bases in between. Looked up from germline, CDR1 is LNHDA and CDR2 is SQIVND (reference sequence). The CDR3 runs to 16 residues.